The 8 T cell receptor beta chains listed next were all sequenced from one sample in a study of graft-versus-host responses after intestinal transplantation. TCRdb's copy holds only in-frame clones and misses some; the assay was immunoSEQ multiplex PCR. The sample yields about 110,000 clones, approximately 86% seen once. No antigens are known for them. Sequenced material: unstimulated CD4+ T cells sorted from spleen or lymph node cells, taken before transplant. The receptors stem from a human donor who was the organ donor for an intestinal transplant.

The chain carries TRBV6-1 and TRBJ2-7; no clear D gene. This CDR3 has 13 amino acids. V lost 4 bases and J lost 0, with 7 bases in between. CDR1 MNHNS and CDR2 SASEGT come from the germline V gene. The CDR3, as DNA: TGTGCCAGCAGTGTGAAAATCTCCTACGAGCAGTACTTC. Its protein product is CASSVKISYEQYF.

V gene TRBV5-1 combines with J gene TRBJ1-1; D not resolved. V lost 3 bases and J lost 4, with 19 bases in between. This CDR3 region has 16 residues. CDR1 SGHRS and CDR2 YFSETQ come from the germline V gene. The CDR3 sequence: CASSSGRGSTSTEAFF. The CDR3, as DNA: TGCGCCAGCAGCTCCGGCCGCGGGTCCACCTCCACTGAAGCTTTCTTT.

The chain is built from TRBV11-3 and TRBJ2-7; 7 nucleotides align to TRBD2. The CDR3 contains 14 residues. The V segment lost 1 base and the J segment 7 bases; nucleotides outside the gene matches: 7. Germline-derived CDR1 and CDR2 are SGHNT and YENEEA. The CDR3 sequence is CASSLGHVGGEQYF. The CDR3 DNA reads TGTGCCAGCAGCTTAGGTCATGTCGGGGGGGAGCAGTACTTC. Variable domain in full (rest from reference TRBV11-3 and TRBJ2-7): EAGVVQSPRYKIIEKKQPVAFWCNPISGHNTLYWYLQNLGQGPELLIRYENEEAVDDSQLPKDRFSAERLKGVDSTLKIQPAELGDSAVYLCASSLGHVGGEQYFGPGTRLTVT.

The rearrangement joins TRBV9 to TRBJ2-5; 11 positions agree with TRBD2. This CDR3 is 19 amino acids long. Germline CDR1 is SGDLS and CDR2 is YYNGEE. Germline trimming cut 0 bases from V and 4 bases from J; bases unmatched to any gene: 14. CDR3 DNA sequence: TGTGCCAGCAGCGTAGGAGGACAGGCAGCTAGCGGGAGGCCAGAGACCCAGTACTTC. The encoded protein is CASSVGGQAASGRPETQYF.

J is TRBJ2-7 and V is TRBV19; tentatively, D is TRBD1 or TRBD2 (5 bases each). Germline V gene data show CDR1 as LNHDA and CDR2 as SQIVND (reference sequence). This CDR3 has 13 residues. V was cut by 2 bases and J by 4 bases, with 9 bases left in between. The CDR3 DNA is TGTGCCAGTAGTATAAGGGGACGGTACGAGCAGTACTTC. It codes for CASSIRGRYEQYF.

This chain connects TRBV9 to TRBJ1-3; D remains unclear. V lost 1 base, J lost 2 bases, and 4 bases lay in between. Germline V gene lookup returns CDR1 SGDLS and CDR2 YYNGEE. CDR3 size: 13 residues. CDR3 bases: TGTGCCAGCAGCGTACTCGCTGGAAACACCATATATTTT. Protein product: CASSVLAGNTIYF.

V and J are TRBV9 and TRBJ1-2; D uncertain. Deletions cut 0 bases from V and 5 bases from J, with 14 bases between. The length of the CDR3 is 15 residues. The germline CDR1 and CDR2 sequences are SGDLS and YYNGEE. The CDR3 DNA follows: TGTGCCAGCAGCGTAGCTCCGGATTCTACTTATGGCTACACCTTC. It translates to CASSVAPDSTYGYTF.

The CDR3 nucleotides read TGCGCCAGCAGCTTGGAGACAGGCTATAATGAAAAACTGTTTTTT. Protein: CASSLETGYNEKLFF. The chain carries TRBV5-1 and TRBJ1-4; a possible D gene is TRBD1 (6 bases). The CDR3 is 15 amino acids. Germline V gives CDR1 SGHRS, CDR2 YFSETQ. The V end lost 0 bases, the J end lost 4 bases, and 10 bases lay between the germline ends. The full variable domain, in which reference TRBV5-1 and TRBJ1-4 provide the parts outside the CDR3, is KAGVTQTPRYLIKTRGQQVTLSCSPISGHRSVSWYQQTPGQGLQFLFEYFSETQRNKGNFPGRFSGRQFSNSRSEMNVSTLELGDSALYLCASSLETGYNEKLFFGSGTQLSVL.